This is a list of T cell receptor beta chains from one sample in a study of cytomegalovirus exposure and HLA in healthy donors. Some clones are missing from TCRdb's copy, which holds only in-frame ones; the method was immunoSEQ multiplex PCR. The data contain 150,000 or so clones, roughly 80% of them singletons. Sequencing was done on a sample of PBMCs. The receptors come from a middle-aged woman in good health and CMV-seropositive. Each CDR3 is given with its conserved first and last residue. Fields, in order: CDR3 length, clone size, D gene, V gene, J gene, CDR3 DNA, CDR3 protein. The D gene is left open where the match is weak. Rows give clone size only sometimes, using once, few, many, or a class for an expanded clone.

length: 16; size: .; D: .; V: TRBV6-5; J: TRBJ2-3; DNA: TGTGCCAGCAGTTACCGAGGGCCGGGTGTAGGGGATACGCAGTATTTT; CDR3: CASSYRGPGVGDTQYF
length: 13; size: .; D: TRBD1; V: TRBV5-6; J: TRBJ2-1; DNA: TGTGCCAGCAGTGGGACAGCCTACAATGAGCAGTTCTTC; CDR3: CASSGTAYNEQFF
length: 14; size: .; D: .; V: TRBV27; J: TRBJ1-4; DNA: TGTGCCAGCACCAAACAGGGATCTAATGAAAAACTGTTTTTT; CDR3: CASTKQGSNEKLFF
length: 16; size: .; D: .; V: TRBV5-6; J: TRBJ1-4; DNA: TGTGCCAGCAGCTTGGCGCCTGGCAGGGCGATAGAAAAACTGTTTTTT; CDR3: CASSLAPGRAIEKLFF
length: 16; size: .; D: TRBD2; V: TRBV5-6; J: TRBJ2-7; DNA: TGTGCCAGCAGCCCCTATAGCGGGAGGCCCACCTACGAGCAGTACTTC; CDR3: CASSPYSGRPTYEQYF
length: 12; size: .; D: .; V: TRBV29-1; J: TRBJ1-1; DNA: TGCAGCGGGTTTTCTCAGGATACTGAAGCTTTCTTT; CDR3: CSGFSQDTEAFF
length: 15; size: .; D: TRBD2; V: TRBV5-1; J: TRBJ2-1; DNA: TGCGCCAGCAGCTCGACCGGGACTAGCGGGAGCGAGCAGTTCTTC; CDR3: CASSSTGTSGSEQFF
length: 16; size: .; D: .; V: TRBV5-5; J: TRBJ2-7; DNA: TGTGCCAGCAGCTGGCTAGGAGGCCCCCGGGCCTACGAGCAGTACTTC; CDR3: CASSWLGGPRAYEQYF
length: 15; size: .; D: .; V: TRBV28; J: TRBJ2-7; DNA: TGTGCCAGCAGTTTTCGGGAGCGAACCTCCTACGAGCAGTACTTC; CDR3: CASSFRERTSYEQYF
length: 15; size: .; D: .; V: TRBV28; J: TRBJ1-2; DNA: TGTGCCAGCAGTTTAGAGCGAGGACACCACTATGGCTACACCTTC; CDR3: CASSLERGHHYGYTF
length: 14; size: few; D: .; V: TRBV30; J: TRBJ1-2; DNA: TGTGCCTGGAGGAAACAGGGCGGGCGATATGGCTACACCTTC; CDR3: CAWRKQGGRYGYTF
length: 17; size: .; D: .; V: TRBV7-9; J: TRBJ2-1; DNA: TGTGCCAGCAGCTTTAAAAGGGAAACAAGACTATACAATGAGCAGTTCTTC; CDR3: CASSFKRETRLYNEQFF
length: 14; size: once; D: .; V: TRBV5-1; J: TRBJ2-2; DNA: TGCGCCAGCAGCTTGGGGCAACGGAGGGAGGAGCTGTTTTTT; CDR3: CASSLGQRREELFF
length: 14; size: .; D: .; V: TRBV19; J: TRBJ2-7; DNA: TGTGCCAGTAAAATTACGGGGTTCTCCTACGAGCAGTACTTC; CDR3: CASKITGFSYEQYF
length: 17; size: .; D: TRBD2; V: TRBV5-4; J: TRBJ2-7; DNA: TGTGCCAGCAGCTTGGGGATTGGGGGCGGGGGGACCTACGAGCAGTACTTC; CDR3: CASSLGIGGGGTYEQYF
length: 15; size: .; D: TRBD1; V: TRBV9; J: TRBJ1-1; DNA: TGTGCCAGCAGCGTAGGAGGCAGGGACAGGGGTGAAGCTTTCTTT; CDR3: CASSVGGRDRGEAFF
length: 15; size: .; D: TRBD1; V: TRBV25-1; J: TRBJ1-2; DNA: TGTGCCAGCAGTGAATCCCGGGACAGAAACTATGGCTACACCTTC; CDR3: CASSESRDRNYGYTF
length: 14; size: .; D: .; V: TRBV7-8; J: TRBJ1-5; DNA: TGTGCCAGCAGCTTAGCGGTGGGCAATCAGCTCCAGCATTTT; CDR3: CASSLAVGNQLQHF
length: 14; size: once; D: .; V: TRBV7-2; J: TRBJ1-2; DNA: TGTGCCAGCAGCTTAATTCTAGTAAACTATGGCTACACCTTC; CDR3: CASSLILVNYGYTF
length: 13; size: .; D: TRBD1; V: TRBV28; J: TRBJ1-1; DNA: TGTGCCAGCAGTTTACAAGGGGGCCGCTGGGCTTTCTTT; CDR3: CASSLQGGRWAFF
length: 14; size: .; D: .; V: TRBV7-2; J: TRBJ1-4; DNA: TGTGCCAGCAGCAACAGGCCGCGGGGTGAAAAACTGTTTTTT; CDR3: CASSNRPRGEKLFF
length: 15; size: .; D: .; V: TRBV7-8; J: TRBJ1-1; DNA: TGTGCCAGCAGCTTAATGCGACAATTAAGCACTGAAGCTTTCTTT; CDR3: CASSLMRQLSTEAFF
length: 16; size: .; D: .; V: TRBV7-8; J: TRBJ2-1; DNA: TGTGCCAGCAGCCCCGATGGAGGGGCAATATACAATGAGCAGTTCTTC; CDR3: CASSPDGGAIYNEQFF
length: 15; size: .; D: .; V: TRBV5-1; J: TRBJ1-1; DNA: TGCGCCAGCAGCTTGGGGCGGGGGCCGAGCACTGAAGCTTTCTTT; CDR3: CASSLGRGPSTEAFF
length: 15; size: .; D: .; V: TRBV7-2; J: TRBJ1-2; DNA: TGTGCCAGCAGCCTCTCGCAGGCAGCTAACTATGGCTACACCTTC; CDR3: CASSLSQAANYGYTF
length: 15; size: .; D: .; V: TRBV19; J: TRBJ2-2; DNA: TGTGCCAGTAGTATAGAATTACAGGTGACCGGGGAGCTGTTTTTT; CDR3: CASSIELQVTGELFF
length: 15; size: .; D: .; V: TRBV7-6; J: TRBJ1-6; DNA: TGTGCCAGCAGCTTATCGGGGGGCCCTAATTCACCCCTCCACTTT; CDR3: CASSLSGGPNSPLHF
length: 14; size: .; D: .; V: TRBV19; J: TRBJ1-2; DNA: TGTGCCAGTAGTAGCCGGACAGCTAACTATGGCTACACCTTC; CDR3: CASSSRTANYGYTF
length: 12; size: .; D: TRBD1; V: TRBV29-1; J: TRBJ1-2; DNA: TGCAGCGTTTACAGGGGTGGATATGGCTACACCTTC; CDR3: CSVYRGGYGYTF
length: 16; size: .; D: .; V: TRBV11-2; J: TRBJ2-7; DNA: TGTGCCAGCACCCCCCTAACCCAGGGACTTGGATACGAGCAGTACTTC; CDR3: CASTPLTQGLGYEQYF
length: 14; size: .; D: TRBD2; V: TRBV27; J: TRBJ2-1; DNA: TGTGCCAGCAGTTCCCCCGGGACTAGCAATGAGCAGTTCTTC; CDR3: CASSSPGTSNEQFF
length: 14; size: .; D: .; V: TRBV10-3; J: TRBJ2-1; DNA: TGTGCCATCAGTGAAGCGGCTACCTACAATGAGCAGTTCTTC; CDR3: CAISEAATYNEQFF
length: 14; size: .; D: TRBD2; V: TRBV5-1; J: TRBJ2-1; DNA: TGCGCCAGCAGCTCGGGACTAGGACACAATGAGCAGTTCTTC; CDR3: CASSSGLGHNEQFF
length: 13; size: few; D: .; V: TRBV28; J: TRBJ2-7; DNA: TGTGCCAGCACCCAACAGGACTCCTACGAGCAGTACTTC; CDR3: CASTQQDSYEQYF
length: 12; size: few; D: .; V: TRBV30; J: TRBJ2-7; DNA: TGTGCCTGGAGTGTACAGGGATACGAGCAGTACTTC; CDR3: CAWSVQGYEQYF
length: 16; size: .; D: .; V: TRBV28; J: TRBJ1-2; DNA: TGTGCCAGCAGTTTATTGAACAGCGGTCCCCTCTATGGCTACACCTTC; CDR3: CASSLLNSGPLYGYTF
length: 13; size: .; D: .; V: TRBV11-2; J: TRBJ1-1; DNA: TGTGCCAGCAGCTTAGATCTGAGGTTGGAAGCTTTCTTT; CDR3: CASSLDLRLEAFF
length: 16; size: .; D: .; V: TRBV7-7; J: TRBJ2-3; DNA: TGTGCTAGCAGCTTAGGGAGCGGCCTGACCACAGATACGCAGTATTTT; CDR3: CASSLGSGLTTDTQYF
length: 16; size: .; D: .; V: TRBV5-6; J: TRBJ2-6; DNA: TGTGCCAGCAGCATCCTACAGGGTACCGGGGCCAACGTCCTGACTTTC; CDR3: CASSILQGTGANVLTF
length: 16; size: few; D: TRBD2; V: TRBV19; J: TRBJ2-3; DNA: TGTGCCAGTAGTATACGTACTAGCGGGAGAACAGATACGCAGTATTTT; CDR3: CASSIRTSGRTDTQYF
length: 15; size: .; D: .; V: TRBV5-1; J: TRBJ2-3; DNA: TGCGCCAGCAGCTTGTTGAGACCCGAGGCGGATACGCAGTATTTT; CDR3: CASSLLRPEADTQYF
length: 14; size: .; D: .; V: TRBV7-2; J: TRBJ2-3; DNA: TGTGCCAGCAGCCTCAACCCTACCACAGATACGCAGTATTTT; CDR3: CASSLNPTTDTQYF
length: 13; size: few; D: TRBD1; V: TRBV30; J: TRBJ2-3; DNA: TGTGCCTGGCGGGACAGGGGAGCCGATACGCAGTATTTT; CDR3: CAWRDRGADTQYF
length: 16; size: few; D: .; V: TRBV6-6; J: TRBJ1-6; DNA: TGTGCCAGCAGTTACTCCCATAGCTCCTATAATTCACCCCTCCACTTT; CDR3: CASSYSHSSYNSPLHF
length: 13; size: .; D: .; V: TRBV10-3; J: TRBJ2-2; DNA: TGTGCCATCAGTGACAGGAACACCGGGGAGCTGTTTTTT; CDR3: CAISDRNTGELFF